The subject of this entry is one TCR beta chain. Only in-frame clones appear in the TCRdb table, and some are missing; sequencing was by immunoSEQ multiplex PCR. The profile shows fewer than 1.4 million clones, around three quarters of them singletons. The V gene lost 4 bases and the J gene lost 4 bases, with 18 bases spanning the gap. Germline CDR1 reads SGHTS; CDR2 reads YDEGEE. The CDR3 has 16 amino acids. Caucasian adults living in Nashville, Tennessee, provided all samples. The data derive from a study of shared clonotypes between healthy human individuals. Sequencing was performed on memory CD4+ T cells from PBMCs. Subset meaning: CD45RA-negative fraction. The rearrangement links TRBV5-8 to TRBJ1-3; possibly TRBD1 for D (5 bases). The clonotype comes from a young man in good health. Some clones in this sample may be carry-over from other donors' samples. The DNA of the CDR3 is TGTGCCAGCAGCCTCGTTACGCGCGGGGACGGAAACACCATATATTTT. It codes for CASSLVTRGDGNTIYF.